This is a list of T cell receptor beta chains from one sample in a study of cytomegalovirus exposure and HLA in healthy donors. Profiling relied on immunoSEQ multiplex PCR, and the TCRdb table lists in-frame clones only, not all of them. There are fewer than 75,000 clones in the sample; around 94% occur only once, and approximately 2% lies in the top ten. The source material was PBMCs. The receptors come from a woman between 18 and 30 years old in good health and CMV-seropositive. Both conserved end residues are trimmed from each CDR3. Each record gives: V gene, clone size, J gene, CDR3 protein. Rows may omit the clone size; those that give it use once, few, many or a size class.

v_call: TRBV5-5; clone_size: NA; j_call: TRBJ1-4; cdr3_aa: ASSFEWRNEKLF
v_call: TRBV29-1; clone_size: NA; j_call: TRBJ2-1; cdr3_aa: SVGSPRRTYEQF
v_call: TRBV4-1; clone_size: NA; j_call: TRBJ2-1; cdr3_aa: ASSPSGGEQF
v_call: TRBV29-1; clone_size: NA; j_call: TRBJ2-1; cdr3_aa: SVCAGENNEQF
v_call: TRBV11-2; clone_size: NA; j_call: TRBJ2-7; cdr3_aa: ASSLDWSNYEQY
v_call: TRBV18; clone_size: NA; j_call: TRBJ2-5; cdr3_aa: ASSPPQGAGETQY
v_call: TRBV19; clone_size: NA; j_call: TRBJ2-1; cdr3_aa: ASSTSGSSYNEQF
v_call: TRBV10-3; clone_size: NA; j_call: TRBJ2-3; cdr3_aa: AISLSGTSGGVTSTDTQY
v_call: TRBV7-6; clone_size: NA; j_call: TRBJ1-2; cdr3_aa: ASSLEASGGWDYGYT
v_call: TRBV10-1; clone_size: NA; j_call: TRBJ1-1; cdr3_aa: ASSDSLNTEAF
v_call: TRBV10-2; clone_size: NA; j_call: TRBJ2-3; cdr3_aa: ASKPSGGADTQY
v_call: TRBV5-6; clone_size: NA; j_call: TRBJ2-1; cdr3_aa: ASSFVTGVNEQF
v_call: TRBV7-8; clone_size: NA; j_call: TRBJ1-1; cdr3_aa: ASSLPQGAEAF
v_call: TRBV6-1; clone_size: once; j_call: TRBJ2-7; cdr3_aa: ASSEAAGGYEQY
v_call: TRBV27; clone_size: NA; j_call: TRBJ1-2; cdr3_aa: ASSSSLDLNGYT
v_call: TRBV5-1; clone_size: once; j_call: TRBJ2-3; cdr3_aa: ASSLALAELTDTQY
v_call: TRBV14; clone_size: once; j_call: TRBJ1-2; cdr3_aa: ARPSTGPVRGYT
v_call: TRBV4-2; clone_size: NA; j_call: TRBJ2-1; cdr3_aa: ASSLRATYNEQF
v_call: TRBV6-1; clone_size: NA; j_call: TRBJ1-3; cdr3_aa: ASSEDGGGGGNTIY
v_call: TRBV27; clone_size: NA; j_call: TRBJ2-7; cdr3_aa: ASSLEKQGRYEQY